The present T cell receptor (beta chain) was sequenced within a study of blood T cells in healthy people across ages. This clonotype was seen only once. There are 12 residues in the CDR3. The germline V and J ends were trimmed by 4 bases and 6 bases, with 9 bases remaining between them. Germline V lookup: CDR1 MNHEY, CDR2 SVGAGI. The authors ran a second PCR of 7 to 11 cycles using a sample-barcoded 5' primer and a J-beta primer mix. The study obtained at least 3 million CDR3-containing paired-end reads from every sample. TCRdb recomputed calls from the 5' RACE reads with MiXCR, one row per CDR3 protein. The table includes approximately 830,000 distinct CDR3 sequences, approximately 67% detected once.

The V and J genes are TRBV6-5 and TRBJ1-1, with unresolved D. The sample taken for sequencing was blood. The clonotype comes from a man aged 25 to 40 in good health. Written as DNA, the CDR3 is TGTGCCAGCAGTTCCGACCCATCTGAAGCTTTCTTT. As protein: CASSSDPSEAFF.